This T cell receptor (beta chain) was sequenced in a study of CD8+ T cells in alopecia areata. Broader study findings: Possibly because of HLA-related factors, TCR sharing was less clear across patients than in mice. Higher clonality than in normal scalp was seen in lesional scalp, especially alopecia totalis/universalis.

Extraction of RNA preceded its reverse transcription into cDNA, which served as the sequencing template. Sequencing used immunoSEQ multiplex PCR; TCRdb keeps in-frame clones, though not all of them. The sample shows some 120,000 clones, around 48% of them seen only once. Collection of lesional scalp punch biopsies and peripheral blood was performed in alopecia areata patients. Germline CDR1 and CDR2: SQVTM and ANQGSEA. The V and J ends lost 7 bases and 1 base, in that order; junction bases with no gene match: 1. The length of the CDR3 is 13 residues. This clone was counted only a few times. Its matching antigen is unknown.

This TCR came from a human donor with alopecia areata. Sequencing was carried out using NKG2D-low CD8+ T cells sorted from blood. This chain connects TRBV29-1 to TRBJ2-1; 10 bases are a match to TRBD2. This CDR3 reads CSGTSGSYNEQFF. Here the CDR3 DNA reads TGCAGCGGGACTAGCGGATCCTACAATGAGCAGTTCTTC.